This TCR beta chain stems from a study of shared clonotypes between healthy human individuals. About this clone: Its ends do not fully match the called genes, so a read error is possible.

Repertoires were generated with immunoSEQ multiplex PCR, while TCRdb's copy carries only in-frame clones and drops some. The repertoire includes about 1 million clones, roughly 75% of them detected once, and approximately 1.5% sits in the top ten. The sequence derives from a man aged 18-30 years in good health. The sample taken for sequencing was memory CD4+ T cells sorted from blood. Subset denoted: CD45RA-negative fraction.

CDR3 sequence: CASSLAGSETQYF. The CDR3 DNA sequence: TGTGCTAGCAGCTTAGCGGGGTCAGAGACCCAGTACTTC. The gene calls are TRBV7-7 and TRBJ2-5; TRBD2 aligns across 8 bases. The CDR3 consists of 13 residues. Germline lookup yields CDR1 SSHAT and CDR2 FNYEAQ (reference sequence).